Each of the 2 T cell receptor beta chains below was sequenced from the same sample in a study of T cell responses to AZD1222 COVID-19 vaccine. Libraries were prepared by immunoSEQ multiplex PCR; TCRdb keeps only in-frame clonotypes and omits some of them. The table includes around 150,000 clones, 91% detected once. The specimen was peripheral blood, collected on day 0 of AZD1222 vaccination. Source of these receptors: an adult in good health.

The chain has TRBV27 and TRBJ2-7; TRBD2 matches at 9 bases. Trimming at V came to 0 bases and at J to 4 bases, leaving 10 bases not matched to a gene. There are 17 residues in the CDR3. CDR1 and CDR2 from the germline V gene are MNHEY and SMNVEV (reference sequence). The CDR3 DNA is TGTGCCAGCAGTTTATCTTCCCCGGGACTAGCTACATACGAGCAGTACTTC. Its translation: CASSLSSPGLATYEQYF.

The V gene is TRBV9, the J gene TRBJ2-3; D perhaps matches TRBD2 (6 bases). Trimming shortened V by 2 bases and J by 3 bases, and 13 bases separated the two germline ends. CDR3 length: 15 amino acids. CDR1 and CDR2 (germline): SGDLS, YYNGEE. The CDR3 spells CASSVVTSPTDTQYF. The CDR3 region has the DNA TGTGCCAGCAGCGTCGTAACTAGCCCAACAGATACGCAGTATTTT.